This record concerns one T cell receptor beta chain sequence. Through a sample-barcoded 5' primer and a J-beta primer mix, a second PCR was run for about 6 to 12 cycles. TCRdb used MiXCR to reprocess the 5' RACE reads, holding one entry per CDR3 protein. Here the sample spans hundreds of thousands of distinct CDR3 sequences, about 61% being singletons. The data are from a study of blood T cells in healthy people across ages. The germline V and J ends were trimmed by 3 bases and 3 bases, with 14 bases remaining between them. The germline V gene has CDR1 SNHLY and CDR2 FYNNEI. This CDR3 region has 15 residues.

Sequenced material: blood. The chain carries TRBV2 and TRBJ1-1; no reliable D call. The TCR comes from a man between 40 and 49 years old in good health. This CDR3 is CASSEPRGLDTEAFF. The CDR3 DNA sequence: TGTGCCAGCAGTGAGCCAAGAGGTTTGGACACTGAAGCTTTCTTT.